Below, one T cell receptor beta chain is given with its context. Its antigen is as yet unknown. Trimming left V 8 bases short and J 5 bases short, with 6 bases between. CDR3 length: 11 residues. In germline, CDR1 is MNHEY, CDR2 SMNVEV (reference sequence). The data derive from a study of cytomegalovirus exposure and HLA in healthy donors. Study results and limitations: The authors judged a highly shared variant cluster likely a sequencing artifact. Most of the TCR beta V segments (in an earlier analysis) were productive either about 87% or about 30% of the time. Links to common viral pathogens appeared, in a later analysis, for several of the most significant clusters. When presence/absence was analysed, sequencing depth was taken to be roughly uniform across donors.

Primers included in the PCR were 60 Vbeta and 13 Jbeta primers. This table comes from immunoSEQ multiplex PCR, and its TCRdb copy is limited to in-frame clones, with some not included. Among 200,000 to 300,000 clones listed, 84% were seen once. Material: PBMCs. The V gene is TRBV27, the J gene TRBJ1-4; D ambiguous. The sequence was obtained from a woman between 40 and 55 years old in good health and CMV-seropositive. This CDR3 is CASDSNEKLFF. CDR3 nucleotides: TGTGCCAGCGACTCGAATGAAAAACTGTTTTTT.